Shown below are 28 T cell receptor beta chains from a single sample sequenced in a study of blood T cell repertoires in COVID-19. Repertoires were generated with immunoSEQ multiplex PCR, while TCRdb's copy carries only in-frame clones and drops some. This table holds 400,000 to 450,000 clones, less than 95% found once. Sequences were obtained from PBMCs or T cells enriched from blood (not recorded which). The receptors stem from a man aged 18 to 29 who had recovered from COVID-19.

This chain joins TRBV9 and TRBJ1-3; 10 nucleotides align to TRBD1. There are 17 residues in the CDR3. The germline V gene encodes CDR1 SGDLS and CDR2 YYNGEE. With 3 bases clipped from V and 0 bases from J, the junction kept 6 bases outside the gene matches. The CDR3 spells CASSAGTGAISGNTIYF. The CDR3 DNA reads as TGTGCCAGCAGCGCGGGGACAGGGGCGATCTCTGGAAACACCATATATTTT.

The chain links TRBV7-2 to TRBJ2-5; D gene unclear. CDR1 and CDR2 from the germline V gene are SGHTA and FQGNSA. V was clipped by 2 bases and J by 0 bases, with 4 bases between them. CDR3 length: 13 amino acids. The DNA of the CDR3 is TGTGCCAGCAGCTTACACTACCAAGAGACCCAGTACTTC. Its protein is CASSLHYQETQYF.

The rearrangement uses TRBV30 and TRBJ1-3; D gene ambiguous. Germline CDR1 reads GTSNPN; CDR2 reads SVGIG (reference sequence). The CDR3 spans 14 residues. V lost 2 bases and J 0 bases, leaving 8 bases between the germline ends. The DNA for the CDR3 is TGTGCCTGGAGTAAGGAGCGCTCTGGAAACACCATATATTTT. Translated, it gives CAWSKERSGNTIYF.

V usage is TRBV14 and J usage is TRBJ1-3; 7 bases align to TRBD1. V shed 6 bases and J 4 bases; nucleotides not matched to a gene: 6. In germline, CDR1 is SGHDN, CDR2 FVKESK. The CDR3 extends over 14 amino acids. This CDR3 reads CASSRGLDGNTIYF. In nucleotides, the CDR3 is TGTGCCAGCAGTAGGGGGCTTGACGGAAACACCATATATTTT.

The chain couples TRBV3-1 (or the pseudogene TRBV3-2) to TRBJ1-2; D might be TRBD1 (5 bases). Trimming cost V 3 bases and J 4 bases, with 12 bases left between them. Germline CDR1 and CDR2: LGHDT and YNNKEL (reference sequence). The CDR3 is 14 residues long. CDR3 nucleotide sequence: TGTGCCAGCAGCCAGGCCGACAGCCTCTATGGCTACACCTTC. Amino acid sequence: CASSQADSLYGYTF.

Of note for this clone: At the DNA level, this CDR3 is encoded by other sequences in the same sample as well. The chain combines TRBV28 with TRBJ1-2; TRBD1 matches 7 bases. The germline CDR1 and CDR2 sequences are MDHEN and SYDVKM. The CDR3 covers 12 residues. V was pared by 4 bases and J by 5 bases, with 1 base of the junction left unmatched. CDR3 in amino acids: CASSSRGYGYTF. The CDR3 DNA follows: TGTGCCAGCAGTTCCAGGGGGTATGGCTACACCTTC.

V is TRBV5-5 and J is TRBJ1-1; TRBD1 might be the D (6 bases). The CDR3 loop spans 16 amino acids. V lost 0 bases and J lost 5, with 17 bases in between. In germline, CDR1 is SGHKS, CDR2 YYEKEE (reference sequence). The CDR3 loop is CASSLVYGGQETEAFF. Written as DNA, the CDR3 is TGTGCCAGCAGCTTGGTATACGGGGGGCAAGAAACTGAAGCTTTCTTT. Variable domain in full (rest from reference TRBV5-5 and TRBJ1-1): DAGVTQSPTHLIKTRGQQVTLRCSPISGHKSVSWYQQVLGQGPQFIFQYYEKEERGRGNFPDRFSARQFPNYSSELNVNALLLGDSALYLCASSLVYGGQETEAFFGQGTRLTVV.

The V and J genes are TRBV4-1 and TRBJ2-6; D may be TRBD1 (6 bases). The CDR3 is made up of 19 amino acids. Germline V gene lookup returns CDR1 MGHRA and CDR2 YSYEKL. V lost 3 bases and J 0 bases, leaving 18 bases between the germline ends. The CDR3 spells CASSQPGRQAISGANVLTF. The CDR3 coding sequence is TGCGCCAGCAGCCAGCCAGGCAGACAGGCAATCTCTGGGGCCAACGTCCTGACTTTC.

The rearrangement joins TRBV28 to TRBJ2-7, with 8 bases aligning to TRBD1. V lost 2 bases, J lost 6 bases, and 9 bases stayed unmatched. The CDR3 has 15 amino acids. From germline, CDR1 is MDHEN and CDR2 SYDVKM. CDR3 DNA: TGTGCCAGCAGTTTAGCGGCCGGACAGGGCGGCGAGCAGTACTTC. Amino acid sequence: CASSLAAGQGGEQYF.

The rearrangement joins TRBV10-3 to TRBJ2-3; 10 nucleotides match TRBD2. The V segment lost 11 bases and the J segment 2 bases; nucleotides outside the gene matches: 10. Germline CDR1 ENHRY, CDR2 SYGVKD. The CDR3 is 15 amino acids. CDR3 in DNA: TGTGCCTATAAAAGCGGGAGGGCCTACACAGATACGCAGTATTTT. This encodes CAYKSGRAYTDTQYF.

The CDR3 reads CASTETGSPQPQHF. CDR3 bases: TGTGCCAGCACTGAGACAGGTTCACCTCAGCCCCAGCATTTT. The V and J genes are TRBV2 and TRBJ1-5; a possible D gene is TRBD1 (6 bases). The germline V gene encodes CDR1 SNHLY and CDR2 FYNNEI. V gave up 7 bases and J gave up 6 bases, with 16 bases separating them. CDR3 length: 14 residues.

The gene calls are TRBV19 and TRBJ1-2, with D hard to call. CDR1 LNHDA and CDR2 SQIVND come from the germline V gene (reference sequence). Deletions cut 3 bases from V and 5 bases from J, with 22 bases between. The CDR3 runs 17 residues. The CDR3 reads CASSILRRQKSEYGYTF. The CDR3 DNA sequence: TGTGCCAGTAGTATCCTAAGGCGGCAGAAGAGCGAGTATGGCTACACCTTC.

This chain connects TRBV28 to TRBJ1-5, with TRBD1 as a possible D gene (6 bases). Trimming cost V 10 bases and J 7 bases, with 14 bases left between them. Per germline, CDR1 MDHEN and CDR2 SYDVKM. CDR3 length: 12 residues. The CDR3 DNA reads TGTGCCACGGGGGGGCGCGAACAGCCCCAGCATTTT. This encodes CATGGREQPQHF.

V and J are TRBV10-3 and TRBJ1-2, with 8 bases lining up with TRBD1. J gave up 6 bases and V 9 bases, and 12 bases lay outside the gene matches. Germline loops: CDR1 ENHRY, CDR2 SYGVKD. The CDR3 has 14 residues. The CDR3 region has the DNA TGTGCCATGACAACGAGTCCGGGACAGGATGGCTACACCTTC. This codes for CAMTTSPGQDGYTF.

The rearrangement links TRBV9 to TRBJ2-7; TRBD2 agrees at 7 bases. Germline CDR1 SGDLS, CDR2 YYNGEE. The CDR3 totals 15 residues. V trimming: 0 bases; J trimming: 3 bases; junction bases outside the gene matches: 6. CDR3 sequence: CASSVEGRANYEQYF. For the CDR3, the DNA is TGTGCCAGCAGCGTAGAAGGGAGGGCCAACTACGAGCAGTACTTC.

V usage is TRBV28 and J usage is TRBJ2-1, with D possibly TRBD2 on 6 matching bases. This CDR3 has 14 residues. Per germline, CDR1 MDHEN and CDR2 SYDVKM. Trimming left V 3 bases short and J 7 bases short, with 13 bases between. CDR3 DNA: TGTGCCAGCAGTTTCGCCGGGGGTGGTAATGAGCAGTTCTTC. It codes for CASSFAGGGNEQFF.

This chain joins TRBV5-6 and TRBJ2-1; D is unresolved. The CDR3 spans 15 residues. Looked up from germline, CDR1 is SGHDT and CDR2 is YYEEEE. V gave up 5 bases and J gave up 1 base, with 13 bases separating them. CDR3 DNA: TGTGCCAGCAGTTCCAAGACTGGATCCTACAATGAGCAGTTCTTC. Translation: CASSSKTGSYNEQFF.

The chain recombines TRBV19 with TRBJ1-1; D is possibly TRBD1 (5 bases). Between the trimmed V and J ends, which lost 6 bases and 4 bases, there was a span of 12 bases. The CDR3 has 13 amino acids. CDR1 and CDR2 from the germline V gene are LNHDA and SQIVND (reference sequence). CDR3 in amino acids: CASRIRGSTEAFF. The CDR3 bases are TGTGCCAGTAGGATTAGGGGATCCACTGAAGCTTTCTTT.

The genes are TRBV29-1 and TRBJ1-1, with D possibly matching TRBD1 (6 bases). The germline V gene encodes CDR1 SQVTM and CDR2 ANQGSEA. Trimming removed 0 bases at V and 10 bases at J, with 12 bases between. There are 12 residues in the CDR3. CDR3 residues: CSVEDAVGGAFF. The CDR3, as DNA: TGCAGCGTTGAAGACGCCGTAGGGGGAGCTTTCTTT.

Remarks on this clone: The germline gene is not matched at one end of the junction; a read error may be the cause. The chain uses TRBV6-5 and TRBJ1-2; TRBD1 matches 8 bases. This CDR3 is built from 14 residues. The germline V gene encodes CDR1 MNHEY and CDR2 SVGAGI. Here the CDR3 reads CASSPGQVNDGYTF. DNA of the CDR3: TGTGCCAGCAGTCCGGGACAGGTTAACGATGGCTACACCTTC.

CDR3 sequence: CASSEQGNSGNTIYF. The CDR3 bases are TGTGCCAGCAGTGAACAGGGCAACTCTGGAAACACCATATATTTT. The chain links TRBV6-1 to TRBJ1-3, with D perhaps matching TRBD1 (5 bases). The CDR3 sequence is 15 residues long. Trimming shortened V by 2 bases and J by 0 bases, and 8 bases separated the two germline ends. The germline gives CDR1 MNHNS, CDR2 SASEGT.

The rearrangement links TRBV5-1 to TRBJ1-6; 8 nucleotides align to TRBD1. Germline assignment: CDR1 SGHRS and CDR2 YFSETQ. J lost 4 bases, V lost 4 bases, and 4 bases had no gene match. There are 15 residues in the CDR3. CDR3 nucleotide sequence: TGCGCCAGCAGCCAAGGGACAGGATATAATTCACCCCTCCACTTT. This gives the protein CASSQGTGYNSPLHF.

The genes are TRBV27 and TRBJ1-6, with D possibly matching TRBD1 (6 bases). Trimming shortened V by 5 bases and J by 5 bases, and 16 bases separated the two germline ends. CDR3 size: 16 residues. CDR1 is MNHEY, CDR2 SMNVEV, per germline (reference sequence). CDR3 region: CASSEYGGPNNSPLHF. Here the CDR3 DNA reads TGTGCCAGCAGTGAATATGGGGGCCCAAATAATTCACCCCTCCACTTT.

This clone occurred a few times. The chain combines TRBV5-5 with TRBJ1-4, with D unclear. Germline V CDR1 and CDR2: SGHKS, YYEKEE (reference sequence). This CDR3 contains 15 residues. V shed 4 bases and J shed 5 bases, with 15 bases lying between them. CDR3 loop: CASSPGGVTNEKLFF. Here the CDR3 DNA reads TGTGCCAGCAGCCCCGGCGGGGTGACAAATGAAAAACTGTTTTTT.

This clone was seen only a few times. Written as DNA, the CDR3 is TGTGCCAGCGGGGATGACAGAGCCCTCCACTTT. This sequence encodes CASGDDRALHF. The chain uses TRBV5-4 and TRBJ1-6; possible D gene TRBD1, 5 bases. V lost 7 bases and J 14 bases, leaving 13 bases between the germline ends. The CDR3 totals 11 residues. CDR1 is SGHNT, CDR2 YYREEE, per germline (reference sequence).

This chain joins TRBV6-5 and TRBJ1-2, with D possibly TRBD1 on 5 matching bases. CDR3 length: 11 residues. Trimming removed 6 bases from V and 13 bases from J, with 15 bases in between. Germline-derived CDR1 and CDR2 are MNHEY and SVGAGI. The CDR3 region is CASSQTDSLTF. The CDR3 region has the DNA TGTGCCAGCAGCCAAACCGACAGTCTCACCTTC.

The chain combines TRBV9 with TRBJ2-7, with D uncertain. V gave up 4 bases and J gave up 3 bases, with 11 bases separating them. This CDR3 contains 13 residues. CDR1 and CDR2 from the germline V gene are SGDLS and YYNGEE. The CDR3 reads CASSSRSDYEQYF. In nucleotides, the CDR3 is TGTGCCAGCAGCTCACGGTCTGACTACGAGCAGTACTTC.

The J gene is TRBJ2-5, the V gene TRBV7-8, with 7 bases aligning to TRBD2. Germline assignment: CDR1 SGHVS and CDR2 FQNEAQ. The CDR3 spans 15 residues. J gave up 3 bases and V 6 bases, and 10 bases lay outside the gene matches. The CDR3 here is CASSGRGYQKETQYF. The DNA for the CDR3 is TGTGCCAGCAGTGGGCGGGGGTACCAGAAAGAGACCCAGTACTTC.